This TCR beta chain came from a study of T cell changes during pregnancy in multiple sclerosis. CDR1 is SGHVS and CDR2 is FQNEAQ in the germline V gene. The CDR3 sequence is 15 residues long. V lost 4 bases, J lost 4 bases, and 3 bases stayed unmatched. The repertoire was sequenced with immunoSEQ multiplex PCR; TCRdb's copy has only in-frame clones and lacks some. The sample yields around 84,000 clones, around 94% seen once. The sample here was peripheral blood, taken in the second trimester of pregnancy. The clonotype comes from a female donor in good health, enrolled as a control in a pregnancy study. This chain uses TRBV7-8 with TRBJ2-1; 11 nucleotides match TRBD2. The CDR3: CASSSGTSGYNEQFF. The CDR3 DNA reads TGTGCCAGCAGCTCCGGGACTAGCGGATACAATGAGCAGTTCTTC.